Below, 21 T cell receptor beta chains from the same sample are listed, as sequenced in a study of blood T cells in healthy people across ages. A second PCR of roughly 7 to 11 cycles used a sample-barcoded 5' primer and a J-beta primer mix. One entry per CDR3 protein, called by TCRdb with MiXCR from the 5' RACE reads. The profile covers some 1.5 million distinct CDR3 sequences, with 28% appearing a single time and more than 6% taken by the ten largest. The sequencing sample was made of blood. Receptors originate from a woman in her twenties or thirties in good health.

V usage is TRBV20-1 and J usage is TRBJ2-7, with D tentatively TRBD2 (7 bases). The better agreement between TRBJ2-5 and the DNA end casts doubt on the J call. Germline V CDR1 and CDR2: DFQATT, SNEGSKA (reference sequence). This CDR3 has 14 amino acids. The CDR3 DNA sequence: TGCAGTGCCCCCGATAGGGGGGAGGGAGAGACCCAGTACTTC. Protein: CSAPDRGEGETQYF.

This chain links TRBV15 with TRBJ2-3; perhaps TRBD2 as D (5 bases). CDR3 length: 16 amino acids. From germline, CDR1 is LNHNV and CDR2 YYDKDF (reference sequence). The V and J ends lost 5 bases and 3 bases respectively, with 18 bases between them. CDR3 sequence: CATSPTPGLGTDTQYF. CDR3 DNA: TGTGCCACCAGCCCGACCCCGGGGTTAGGGACAGATACGCAGTATTTT.

V gene TRBV12-3 or TRBV12-4 combines with J gene TRBJ1-1, with D possibly being TRBD1 (5 bases). The CDR3 runs 14 residues. V shed 7 bases and J shed 1 base, with 13 bases lying between them. CDR3 in DNA: TGTGCCAGCACCCCGGAGGGGACGAACACTGAAGCTTTCTTT. Amino acids: CASTPEGTNTEAFF.

V gene TRBV29-1 combines with J gene TRBJ2-3, with 14 bases that match TRBD2. The CDR3 covers 17 residues. Germline assignment: CDR1 SQVTM and CDR2 ANQGSEA. V was pared by 3 bases and J by 2 bases, with 7 bases of the junction left unmatched. The CDR3 DNA follows: TGCAGCGTTGAGATGGGACTAGCGGGGGTATACACAGATACGCAGTATTTT. Amino acid sequence: CSVEMGLAGVYTDTQYF.

In this sample, this clonotype turned up a few times. The V call is TRBV6-6, the J call TRBJ2-7, with 14 positions matching TRBD2. The germline V gene has CDR1 MNHNY and CDR2 SVGAGI (reference sequence). Trimming at V came to 0 bases and at J to 8 bases, leaving 6 bases not matched to a gene. The CDR3 is 16 residues long. Here the CDR3 reads CASSYSGTSGGFKQYF. CDR3 DNA sequence: TGTGCCAGCAGTTACTCCGGGACTAGCGGGGGTTTCAAGCAGTACTTC.

This clonotype was detected ten times or more. The V and J genes are TRBV29-1 and TRBJ2-3; 7 nucleotides line up with TRBD2. From germline, CDR1 is SQVTM and CDR2 ANQGSEA. The CDR3 totals 17 residues. V was clipped by 4 bases and J by 4 bases; unmatched bases: 17. The CDR3 region is CSVVLTPGPRGADTQYF. Here the CDR3 DNA reads TGCAGCGTTGTGTTGACCCCGGGTCCCCGGGGGGCAGATACGCAGTATTTT.

The CDR3 DNA reads as TGTGCCAGCAGTGCCTCGACAGGGAATCAGCCCCAGCATTTT. Its protein is CASSASTGNQPQHF. The rearrangement links TRBV27 to TRBJ1-5, with 7 bases identical to TRBD1. This CDR3 contains 14 residues. The germline CDR1 and CDR2 sequences are MNHEY and SMNVEV (reference sequence). Trimming at V came to 5 bases and at J to 4 bases, leaving 5 bases not matched to a gene.

This clonotype turned up a few times. CDR3 amino acids: CASSQVFGSSANEQFF. DNA of the CDR3: TGCGCCAGCAGCCAAGTCTTCGGGAGTAGCGCGAATGAGCAGTTCTTC. The gene calls are TRBV4-3 and TRBJ2-1, with a possible D match to TRBD2 (6 bases). This CDR3 spans 16 amino acids. CDR1 LGHNA and CDR2 YSLEER come from the germline V gene. V lost 1 base, J lost 7 bases, and 17 bases lay in between.

Only a few counts were recorded for this clonotype. The chain has TRBV27 and TRBJ2-1, with no clear D. The germline V and J ends were trimmed by 4 bases and 8 bases, with 15 bases remaining between them. The length of the CDR3 is 14 residues. Germline CDR1 reads MNHEY; CDR2 reads SMNVEV (reference sequence). The CDR3 sequence: CASSYQVGVDEQFF. Written as DNA, the CDR3 is TGTGCCAGCAGTTACCAGGTAGGCGTGGATGAGCAGTTCTTC.

This clonotype was picked up many times. The rearrangement links TRBV6-5 to TRBJ2-7; 10 bases fit TRBD1. The junction had 13 bases not matched to a gene; V was cut back by 5 bases and J by 6 bases. Germline-derived CDR1 and CDR2 are MNHEY and SVGAGI. The CDR3 is made up of 16 amino acids. The CDR3 sequence: CASSTQLRTGGGEQYF. CDR3 coding DNA: TGTGCCAGCAGTACCCAACTCCGGACAGGGGGAGGCGAGCAGTACTTC.

The chain combines TRBV14 with TRBJ2-5; 8 nucleotides line up with TRBD1. Germline lookup yields CDR1 SGHDN and CDR2 FVKESK. CDR3 length: 17 residues. J gave up 6 bases and V 0 bases, and 12 bases lay outside the gene matches. This CDR3 is CASSQERGQAIWKTQYF. For the CDR3, the DNA is TGTGCCAGCAGCCAAGAGAGGGGACAGGCAATTTGGAAGACCCAGTACTTC.

This clonotype showed up many times. V is TRBV20-1 and J is TRBJ2-7, with TRBD1 identical over 10 bases. V dropped 0 bases and J dropped 6; count of bases not matched to a gene: 8. The CDR3 consists of 15 residues. The V gene's germline CDR1 is DFQATT and CDR2 SNEGSKA (reference sequence). CDR3 DNA: TGCAGTGCTAGAGATCTGGTGGGACAGGGGAGCGAGCAGTACTTC. This sequence encodes CSARDLVGQGSEQYF.

On this clonotype itself: Relative to the germline gene, one junction end is altered; a read error may explain this. The chain couples TRBV4-1 to TRBJ1-4; D uncertain. The germline V gene has CDR1 MGHRA and CDR2 YSYEKL. There are 14 residues in the CDR3. The CDR3 sequence is CASSPRLANEKRFF. CDR3 in DNA: TGCGCCAGCAGCCCAAGGTTGGCTAATGAAAAACGGTTTTTT.

This chain connects TRBV5-1 to TRBJ2-4; 13 nucleotides match TRBD2. The CDR3 length is 16 residues. V gave up 4 bases and J gave up 13 bases; unmatched junction bases: 14. Germline values: CDR1 SGHRS, CDR2 YFSETQ. Here the CDR3 DNA reads TGCGCCAGCAGCCCGGGGACTAGCGGGGATTACAATGAGCAGTACTTC. Protein sequence: CASSPGTSGDYNEQYF.

The V call is TRBV7-2, the J call TRBJ1-1; TRBD1 matches at 8 bases. The CDR3 consists of 13 residues. Germline CDR1 and CDR2: SGHTA and FQGNSA. The V segment lost 1 base and the J segment 7 bases; nucleotides outside the gene matches: 2. The CDR3 nucleotides read TGTGCCAGCAGCTTAGTCGACAGGGGTGAAGCTTTCTTT. This gives the protein CASSLVDRGEAFF.

This clonotype was seen a few times. This sequence joins TRBV12-3 or TRBV12-4 and TRBJ2-3, with D tentatively TRBD2 (5 bases). V shed 1 base and J shed 2 bases, with 10 bases lying between them. This CDR3 is 15 amino acids long. The CDR3 spells CASSLGAGATDTQYF. The CDR3, as DNA: TGTGCCAGCAGTTTAGGGGCGGGCGCCACAGATACGCAGTATTTT.

This clonotype has a single count. J is TRBJ2-1 and V is TRBV7-9; TRBD2 matches 8 bases. The V segment lost 4 bases and the J segment 5 bases; nucleotides outside the gene matches: 10. This CDR3 is 16 amino acids long. The V gene's germline CDR1 is SEHNR and CDR2 FQNEAQ (reference sequence). The CDR3 reads CASSSSRTSPNNEQFF. The CDR3 DNA reads as TGTGCCAGCAGCTCCTCCAGGACTAGCCCCAACAATGAGCAGTTCTTC.

This clonotype has a count of ten or more. The CDR3 nucleotides read TGCAGTGCCCCGAAACATGAGCAGTTCTTC. Translation gives CSAPKHEQFF. The V call is TRBV20-1, the J call TRBJ2-1, with D unclear. Germline V gene lookup returns CDR1 DFQATT and CDR2 SNEGSKA (reference sequence). Trimming removed 6 bases at V and 8 bases at J, with 8 bases between. This CDR3 comprises 10 residues.

This chain connects TRBV5-1 to TRBJ2-3; D unresolved. Deletions cut 1 base from V and 1 base from J, with 10 bases between. The CDR3 totals 15 residues. In germline, CDR1 is SGHRS, CDR2 YFSETQ. The CDR3 DNA reads as TGCGCCAGCAGCTTGTCCCAACCCGGCACAGATACGCAGTATTTT. Translating it yields CASSLSQPGTDTQYF.

There are a few counts of this clonotype. The chain is built from TRBV4-1 and TRBJ2-1, with D perhaps matching TRBD2 (6 bases). Trimming took 0 bases from V and 2 from J, leaving 11 bases between them. The CDR3 loop spans 16 amino acids. Germline V gives CDR1 MGHRA, CDR2 YSYEKL. The CDR3 DNA sequence: TGCGCCAGCAGCCAAGATAGCCGGACTACCTACAATGAGCAGTTCTTC. It codes for CASSQDSRTTYNEQFF.

This clonotype was found many times. This chain uses TRBV10-3 with TRBJ2-7; D remains ambiguous. The CDR3 runs 12 residues. V lost 0 bases, J lost 5 bases, and 5 bases lay in between. Germline assignment: CDR1 ENHRY and CDR2 SYGVKD. CDR3 sequence: CAISESANEQYF. For the CDR3, the DNA is TGTGCCATCAGTGAGTCTGCTAACGAGCAGTACTTC.